This T cell receptor (beta chain) is drawn from a study of response to subunit inactivated influenza vaccine (dated by TCRdb to between 2017 and 2018). At the level of the whole study: Deep quantitative T cell receptor repertoire profiling was used in the study to track responses to a trivalent subunit inactivated influenza vaccine. Overall study outcomes, separate from this receptor: The authors proposed that each seasonal influenza vaccination may bring in only a limited number of new T cells.

This clonotype was observed a handful of times. There is no known antigen for this receptor. No much larger clonotype is one base removed from it; base qualities were not supplied. Libraries were prepared through RT-PCR. The sequencing machine was an Illumina HiSeq 2500. The public reads were quality trimmed at Q25 with fastp and then assembled into clones with MiXCR by TCRdb, keeping productive beta chains. CDR3 protein duplicates are merged, each entry listing the most common genes and DNA. The sample table shows under 500,000 distinct CDR3 sequences, and 9.5% to 12% are seen once. Clones ranked in the top ten supply over 9.5% of the sample. Interpreted using the paper, the time point label stands for: approximately 40 days after influenza vaccine administration. V trim: 6 bases; J trim: 5 bases; unmatched bases: 9. Taken from the germline V gene (reference sequence), the CDR1 and CDR2 loops are DFQATT and SNEGSKA. Taken from cysteine to phenylalanine, the CDR3 has 14 residues. The sequence is cut down to CDR3 DNA, 42 bases in frame from base 1.

The sequence is built from TRBV20-1 and TRBJ2-2; TRBD2 fits 7 bases in the junction. This clonotype originated in a man between 50 and 59 years old who received an inactivated influenza vaccine. Donor details come from another sample of the same person, matched by shared clones. The material sequenced was PBMCs from blood, taken 45 days after vaccination. The CDR3 protein sequence reads: CSAGRTGGTGELFF. The DNA is as follows: TGCAGTGCCGGGAGGACGGGCGGGACCGGGGAGCTGTTTTTT.